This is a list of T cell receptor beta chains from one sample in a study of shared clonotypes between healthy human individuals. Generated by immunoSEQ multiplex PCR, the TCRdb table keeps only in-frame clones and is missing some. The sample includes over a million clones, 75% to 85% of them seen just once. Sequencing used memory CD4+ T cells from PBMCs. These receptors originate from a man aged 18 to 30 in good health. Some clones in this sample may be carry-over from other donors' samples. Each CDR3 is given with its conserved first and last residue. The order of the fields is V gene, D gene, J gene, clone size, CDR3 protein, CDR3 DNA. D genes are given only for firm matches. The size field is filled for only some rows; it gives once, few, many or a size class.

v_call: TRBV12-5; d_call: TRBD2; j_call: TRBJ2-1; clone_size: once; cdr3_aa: CASGPQWTAGVNEQFF; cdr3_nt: TGTGCTAGTGGTCCACAATGGACAGCGGGAGTAAATGAGCAGTTCTTC
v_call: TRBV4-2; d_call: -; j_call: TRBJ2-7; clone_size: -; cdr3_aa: CASSQGNSGGRHYEQYF; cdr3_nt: TGTGCCAGCAGCCAAGGTAATAGCGGCGGACGCCACTACGAGCAGTACTTC
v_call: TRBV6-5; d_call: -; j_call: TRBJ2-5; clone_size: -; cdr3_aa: CASRTRETQYF; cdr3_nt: TGTGCCAGCAGGACTCGGGAGACCCAGTACTTC
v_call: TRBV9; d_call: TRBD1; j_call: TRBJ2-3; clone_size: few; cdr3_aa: CASSVGDRGVDTQYF; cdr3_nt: TGTGCCAGCAGCGTAGGCGACAGGGGTGTGGATACGCAGTATTTT
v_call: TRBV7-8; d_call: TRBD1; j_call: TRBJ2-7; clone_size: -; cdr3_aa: CASSATGVAYEQYF; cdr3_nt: TGTGCCAGCAGCGCGACAGGGGTTGCGTACGAGCAGTACTTC
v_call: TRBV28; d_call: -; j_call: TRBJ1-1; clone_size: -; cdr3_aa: CASSPIMRGLNTEAFF; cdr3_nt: TGTGCCAGCAGTCCCATTATGAGGGGCTTAAACACTGAAGCTTTCTTT
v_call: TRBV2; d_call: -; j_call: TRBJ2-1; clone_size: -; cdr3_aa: CASNVDGLFEQFF; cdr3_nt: TGTGCCAGCAATGTGGATGGTCTGTTTGAGCAGTTCTTC
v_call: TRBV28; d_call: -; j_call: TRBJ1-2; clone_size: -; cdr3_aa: CASGTGPRGYGYTF; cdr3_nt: TGTGCCAGCGGCACGGGGCCGCGCGGCTATGGCTACACCTTC
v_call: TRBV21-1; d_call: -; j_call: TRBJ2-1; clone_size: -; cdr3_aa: CASSLGAEQFF; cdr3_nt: TGTGCCAGCAGTTTAGGTGCTGAGCAGTTCTTC
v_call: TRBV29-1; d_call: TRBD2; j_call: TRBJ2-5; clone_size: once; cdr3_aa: CSAKLAGETQYF; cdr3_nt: TGCAGCGCCAAACTAGCGGGAGAGACCCAGTACTTC
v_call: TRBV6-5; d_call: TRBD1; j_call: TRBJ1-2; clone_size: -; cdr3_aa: CASSYRGQGGGYTF; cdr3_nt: TGTGCCAGCAGTTACAGAGGACAGGGCGGTGGCTACACCTTC
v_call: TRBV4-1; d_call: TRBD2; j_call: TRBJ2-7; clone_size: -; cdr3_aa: CASSPSDASGTGAIYEQYF; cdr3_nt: TGCGCCAGCAGCCCCTCAGACGCTAGCGGGACCGGGGCGATCTACGAGCAGTACTTC
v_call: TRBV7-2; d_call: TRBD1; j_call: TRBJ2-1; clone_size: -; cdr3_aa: CASSSTGTGAWEQFF; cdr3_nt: TGTGCCAGCAGCTCTACCGGGACAGGGGCTTGGGAGCAGTTCTTC
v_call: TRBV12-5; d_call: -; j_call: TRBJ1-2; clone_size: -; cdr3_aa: CASGKDSGGNYGYTF; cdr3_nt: TGTGCTAGTGGTAAGGACAGCGGCGGTAACTATGGCTACACCTTC
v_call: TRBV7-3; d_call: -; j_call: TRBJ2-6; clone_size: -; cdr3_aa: CASAARGGLSGANVLTF; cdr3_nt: TGTGCCAGCGCCGCCAGGGGCGGCCTTTCTGGGGCCAACGTCCTGACTTTC
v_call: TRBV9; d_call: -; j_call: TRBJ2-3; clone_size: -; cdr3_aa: CASSVDASTDTQYF; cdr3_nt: TGTGCCAGCAGCGTAGATGCTAGCACAGATACGCAGTATTTT
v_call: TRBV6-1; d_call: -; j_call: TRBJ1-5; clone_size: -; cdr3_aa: CASSLGHRSNQPQHF; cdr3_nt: TGTGCCAGCAGTTTGGGACACCGTAGCAATCAGCCCCAGCATTTT
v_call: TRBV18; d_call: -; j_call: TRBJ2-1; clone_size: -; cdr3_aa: CASSPVATYNEQFF; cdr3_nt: TGTGCCAGCTCACCGGTAGCGACCTACAATGAGCAGTTCTTC
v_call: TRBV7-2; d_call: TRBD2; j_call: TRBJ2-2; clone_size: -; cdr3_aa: CASSFRGGSTGELFF; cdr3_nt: TGTGCCAGCAGCTTTCGTGGCGGGAGCACCGGGGAGCTGTTTTTT
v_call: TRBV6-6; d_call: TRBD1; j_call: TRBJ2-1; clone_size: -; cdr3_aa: CASILSRDRGYNEQFF; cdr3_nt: TGTGCCAGCATCCTTAGCCGGGACAGGGGCTACAATGAGCAGTTCTTC
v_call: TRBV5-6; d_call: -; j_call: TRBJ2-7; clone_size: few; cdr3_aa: CASSYVGRVSSYEQYF; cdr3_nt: TGTGCCAGCAGCTACGTTGGACGGGTCAGCTCCTACGAGCAGTACTTC
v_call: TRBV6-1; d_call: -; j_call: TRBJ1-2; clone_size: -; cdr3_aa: CASDAPSRGYTF; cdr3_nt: TGTGCCAGCGACGCCCCAAGTAGGGGCTACACCTTC
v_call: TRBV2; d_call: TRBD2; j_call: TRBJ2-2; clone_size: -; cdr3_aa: CAASNSQRGNTGELFF; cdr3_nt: TGTGCCGCCAGCAATTCCCAGCGGGGGAACACCGGGGAGCTGTTTTTT
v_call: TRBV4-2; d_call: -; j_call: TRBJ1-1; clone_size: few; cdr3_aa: CASSQEGQNTEAFF; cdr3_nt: TGTGCCAGCAGCCAAGAGGGACAGAACACTGAAGCTTTCTTT
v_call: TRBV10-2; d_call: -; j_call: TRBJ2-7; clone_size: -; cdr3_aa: CASSESVGIYEQYF; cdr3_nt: TGCGCCAGCAGTGAGTCGGTGGGAATCTACGAGCAGTACTTC
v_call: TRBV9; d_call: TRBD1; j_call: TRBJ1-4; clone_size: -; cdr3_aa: CASSVRDRGREKLFF; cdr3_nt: TGTGCCAGCAGCGTACGGGACAGGGGGAGGGAAAAACTGTTTTTT
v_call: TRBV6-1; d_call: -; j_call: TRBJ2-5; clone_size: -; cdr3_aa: CASSPMTVQETQYF; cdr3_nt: TGTGCCAGCAGCCCGATGACGGTCCAAGAGACCCAGTACTTC
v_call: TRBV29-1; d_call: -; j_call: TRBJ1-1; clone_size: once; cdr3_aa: CSVGQNTEAFF; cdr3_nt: TGCAGCGTTGGCCAGAACACTGAAGCTTTCTTT
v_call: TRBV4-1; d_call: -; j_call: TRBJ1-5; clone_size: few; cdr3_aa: CASSRQQDRNQPQHF; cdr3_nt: TGCGCCAGCAGCCGACAACAGGACCGCAATCAGCCCCAGCATTTT
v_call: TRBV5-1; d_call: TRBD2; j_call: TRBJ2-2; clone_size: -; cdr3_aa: CASTLSGTSGTGELFF; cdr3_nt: TGCGCCAGCACCCTGTCGGGGACTAGTGGAACCGGGGAGCTGTTTTTT
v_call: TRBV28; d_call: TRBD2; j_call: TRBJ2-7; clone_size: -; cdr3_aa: CASSSNFLGGNSYEQYF; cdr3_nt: TGTGCCAGCAGTTCTAATTTTTTGGGGGGGAACTCCTACGAGCAGTACTTC
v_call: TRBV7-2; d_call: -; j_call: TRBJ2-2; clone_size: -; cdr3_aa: CASSSGYTGELFF; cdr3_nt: TGTGCCAGCAGTTCGGGGTACACCGGGGAGCTGTTTTTT